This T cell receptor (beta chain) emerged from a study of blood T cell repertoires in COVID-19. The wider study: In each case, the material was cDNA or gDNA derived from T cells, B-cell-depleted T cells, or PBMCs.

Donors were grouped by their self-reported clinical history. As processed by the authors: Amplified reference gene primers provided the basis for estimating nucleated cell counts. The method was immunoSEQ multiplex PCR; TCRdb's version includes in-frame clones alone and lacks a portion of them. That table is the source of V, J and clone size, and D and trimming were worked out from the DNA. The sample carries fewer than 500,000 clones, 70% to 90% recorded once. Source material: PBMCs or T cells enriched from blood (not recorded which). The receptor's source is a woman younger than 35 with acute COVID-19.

This chain's CDR3 is CASSLDGQSIPGELFF. CDR3 in DNA: TGTGCCAGCAGCTTAGATGGACAAAGCATACCCGGGGAGCTGTTTTTT. The chain couples TRBV11-3 to TRBJ2-2, with a weak D call TRBD1 (5 bases). The CDR3 is 16 amino acids. The germline V gene has CDR1 SGHNT and CDR2 YENEEA. Trimming cost V 0 bases and J 6 bases, with 14 bases left between them.